This T cell receptor beta chain was recorded in a study of T cell responses to AZD1222 COVID-19 vaccine. Study overall: Second-dose schedules of about 4 or about 12 weeks were combined.

The CDR3 is made up of 17 amino acids. Germline lookup yields CDR1 LNHDA and CDR2 SQIVND (reference sequence). The germline V and J ends were trimmed by 4 bases and 5 bases, with 22 bases remaining between them. A word on this clone: The target antigen is unknown.

Whole-study results and caveats: Spike-specific TCR breadth rose after two AZD1222 doses, and depth rose as well. It was only after the peak T cell response that any repertoires were sampled. In a largely white British group with more females than males, clonal diversity was possibly underestimated.

Repertoires were generated with immunoSEQ multiplex PCR, while TCRdb's copy carries only in-frame clones and drops some. The sample records more than 110,000 clones, more than 85% being singletons. The rearrangement uses TRBV19 and TRBJ2-3; D uncertain. This TCR was sampled from an adult in good health. Specimen: peripheral blood, collected on day 0 of AZD1222 vaccination. The CDR3: CASSTMSEARSLDTQYF. DNA for the CDR3: TGTGCCAGTAGTACGATGAGTGAGGCCCGGTCCTTAGATACGCAGTATTTT.